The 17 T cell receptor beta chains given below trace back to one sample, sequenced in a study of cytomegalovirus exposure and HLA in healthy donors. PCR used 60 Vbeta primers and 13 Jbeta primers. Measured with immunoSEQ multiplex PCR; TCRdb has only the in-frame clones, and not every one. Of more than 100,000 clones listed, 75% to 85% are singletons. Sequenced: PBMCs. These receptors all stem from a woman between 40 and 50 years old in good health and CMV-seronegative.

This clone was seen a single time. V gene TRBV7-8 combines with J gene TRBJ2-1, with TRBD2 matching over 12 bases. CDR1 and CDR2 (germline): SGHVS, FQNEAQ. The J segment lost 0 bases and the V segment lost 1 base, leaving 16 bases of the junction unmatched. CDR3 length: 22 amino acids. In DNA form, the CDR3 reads TGTGCCAGCAGCTTAGTAAGATTACTAGCGGGGGGCCATGTTAGCTCCTACAATGAGCAGTTCTTC. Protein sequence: CASSLVRLLAGGHVSSYNEQFF.

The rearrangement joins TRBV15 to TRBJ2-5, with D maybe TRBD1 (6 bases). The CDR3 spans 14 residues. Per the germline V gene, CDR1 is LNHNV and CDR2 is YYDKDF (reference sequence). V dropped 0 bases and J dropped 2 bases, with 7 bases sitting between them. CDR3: CATSRDRGQETQYF. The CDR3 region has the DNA TGTGCCACCAGCAGAGATAGGGGGCAAGAGACCCAGTACTTC.

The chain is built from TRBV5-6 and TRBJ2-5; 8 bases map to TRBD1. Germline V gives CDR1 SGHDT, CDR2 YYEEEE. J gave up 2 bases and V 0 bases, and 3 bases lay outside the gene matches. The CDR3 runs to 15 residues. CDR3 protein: CASSLGQGLQETQYF. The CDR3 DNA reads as TGTGCCAGCAGCTTGGGACAGGGGCTACAAGAGACCCAGTACTTC.

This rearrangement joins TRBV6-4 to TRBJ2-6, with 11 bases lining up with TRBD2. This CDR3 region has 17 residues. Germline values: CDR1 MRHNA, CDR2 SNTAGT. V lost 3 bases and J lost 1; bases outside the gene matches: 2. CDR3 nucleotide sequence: TGTGCCAGCAGTGAAACTAGCGGGGGTTCTGGGGCCAACGTCCTGACTTTC. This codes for CASSETSGGSGANVLTF.

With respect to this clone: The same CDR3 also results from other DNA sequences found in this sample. The CDR3 spells CASSITGLNTEAFF. CDR3 DNA: TGTGCCAGTAGTATTACGGGGTTGAACACTGAAGCTTTCTTT. This chain connects TRBV19 to TRBJ1-1; D is ambiguous. V was cut by 3 bases and J by 0 bases, with 8 bases left in between. Germline V gene sequence: CDR1 LNHDA, CDR2 SQIVND (reference sequence). The length of the CDR3 is 14 residues.

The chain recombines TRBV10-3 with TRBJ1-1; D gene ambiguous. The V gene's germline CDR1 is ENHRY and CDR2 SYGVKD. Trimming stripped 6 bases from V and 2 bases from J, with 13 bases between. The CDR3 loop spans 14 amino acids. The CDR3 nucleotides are TGTGCCATCAGCCCTGATTGGCAAAACACTGAAGCTTTCTTT. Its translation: CAISPDWQNTEAFF.

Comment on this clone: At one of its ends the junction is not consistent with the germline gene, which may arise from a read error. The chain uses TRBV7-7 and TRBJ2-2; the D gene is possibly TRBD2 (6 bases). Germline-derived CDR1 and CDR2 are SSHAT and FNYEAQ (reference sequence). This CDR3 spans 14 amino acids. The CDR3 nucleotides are TGTGCTAGCAGTTCCCTAGGGGAGGCCGGGGAGCTGTTTTTT. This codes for CASSSLGEAGELFF.

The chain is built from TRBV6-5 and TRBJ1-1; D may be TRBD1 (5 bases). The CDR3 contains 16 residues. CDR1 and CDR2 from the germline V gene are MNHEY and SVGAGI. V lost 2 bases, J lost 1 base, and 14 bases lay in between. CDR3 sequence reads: CASSYLIRGENTEAFF. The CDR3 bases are TGTGCCAGCAGTTACCTCATCCGGGGGGAGAACACTGAAGCTTTCTTT.

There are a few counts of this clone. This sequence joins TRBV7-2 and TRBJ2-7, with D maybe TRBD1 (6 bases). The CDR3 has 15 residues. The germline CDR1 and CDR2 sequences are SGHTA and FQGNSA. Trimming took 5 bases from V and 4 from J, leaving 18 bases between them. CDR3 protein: CASSQTRDTLYEQYF. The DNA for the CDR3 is TGTGCCAGCAGCCAAACCCGGGACACGTTGTACGAGCAGTACTTC.

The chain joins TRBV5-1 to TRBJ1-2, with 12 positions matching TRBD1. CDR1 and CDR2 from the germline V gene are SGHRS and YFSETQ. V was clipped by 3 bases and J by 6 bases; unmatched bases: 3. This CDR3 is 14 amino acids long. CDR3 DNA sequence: TGCGCCAGCAGCTGGGGACAGGGGGCGGATGGCTACACCTTC. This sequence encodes CASSWGQGADGYTF.

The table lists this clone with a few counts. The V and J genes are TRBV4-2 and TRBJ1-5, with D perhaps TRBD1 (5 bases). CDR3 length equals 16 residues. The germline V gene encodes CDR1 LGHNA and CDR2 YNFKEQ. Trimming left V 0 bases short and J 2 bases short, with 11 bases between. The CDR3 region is CASSQERRGGNQPQHF. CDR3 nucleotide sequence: TGTGCCAGCAGCCAAGAACGGCGGGGGGGCAATCAGCCCCAGCATTTT.

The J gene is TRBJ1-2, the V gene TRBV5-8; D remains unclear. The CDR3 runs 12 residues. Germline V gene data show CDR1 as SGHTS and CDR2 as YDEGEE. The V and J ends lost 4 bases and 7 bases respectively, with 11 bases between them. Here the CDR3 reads CASSVIWLGYTF. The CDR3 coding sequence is TGTGCCAGCAGCGTGATCTGGCTTGGCTACACCTTC.

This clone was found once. CDR3 DNA: TGCGCCAGCAGCTTAACGGGAGGAAGGAACAAGCCTGAAGCTTTCTTT. Amino acid sequence: CASSLTGGRNKPEAFF. The chain couples TRBV5-1 to TRBJ1-1; no reliable D call. Germline CDR1 reads SGHRS; CDR2 reads YFSETQ. Trimming took off 2 bases at V and 6 bases at J, with 20 bases between the two ends. This CDR3 comprises 16 residues.

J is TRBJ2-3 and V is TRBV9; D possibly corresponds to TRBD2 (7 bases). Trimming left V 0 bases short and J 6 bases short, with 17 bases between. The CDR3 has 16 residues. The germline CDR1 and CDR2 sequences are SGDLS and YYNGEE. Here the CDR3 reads CASSVEGGARLDTQYF. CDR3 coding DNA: TGTGCCAGCAGCGTAGAAGGGGGGGCCCGTTTGGATACGCAGTATTTT.

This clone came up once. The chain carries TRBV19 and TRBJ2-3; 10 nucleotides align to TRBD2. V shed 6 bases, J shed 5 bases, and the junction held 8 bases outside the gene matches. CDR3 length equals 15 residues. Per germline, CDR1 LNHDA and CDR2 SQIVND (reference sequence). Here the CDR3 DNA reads TGTGCCAGTAGGGGGGAGCGGGGGGGCCTAGATACGCAGTATTTT. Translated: CASRGERGGLDTQYF. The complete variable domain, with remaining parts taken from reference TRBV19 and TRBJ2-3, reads DGGITQSPKYLFRKEGQNVTLSCEQNLNHDAMYWYRQDPGQGLRLIYYSQIVNDFQKGDIAEGYSVSREKKESFPLTVTSAQKNPTAFYLCASRGERGGLDTQYFGPGTRLTVL.

The chain's CDR3 is CASSESFYEQYF. DNA for the CDR3: TGTGCCAGCAGTGAATCGTTCTACGAGCAGTACTTC. V is TRBV25-1 and J is TRBJ2-7; D gene uncertain. With 1 base removed from V and 3 bases from J, the gap between germline ends came to 4 bases. The CDR3 runs to 12 residues. The germline CDR1 and CDR2 sequences are MGHDK and SYGVNS.

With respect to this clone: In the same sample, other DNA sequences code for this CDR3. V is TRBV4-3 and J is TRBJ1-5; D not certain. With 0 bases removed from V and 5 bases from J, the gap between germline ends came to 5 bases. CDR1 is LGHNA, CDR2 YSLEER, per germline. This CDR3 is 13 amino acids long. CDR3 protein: CASSQDRHQPQHF. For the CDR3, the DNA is TGCGCCAGCAGCCAAGACAGGCATCAGCCCCAGCATTTT.